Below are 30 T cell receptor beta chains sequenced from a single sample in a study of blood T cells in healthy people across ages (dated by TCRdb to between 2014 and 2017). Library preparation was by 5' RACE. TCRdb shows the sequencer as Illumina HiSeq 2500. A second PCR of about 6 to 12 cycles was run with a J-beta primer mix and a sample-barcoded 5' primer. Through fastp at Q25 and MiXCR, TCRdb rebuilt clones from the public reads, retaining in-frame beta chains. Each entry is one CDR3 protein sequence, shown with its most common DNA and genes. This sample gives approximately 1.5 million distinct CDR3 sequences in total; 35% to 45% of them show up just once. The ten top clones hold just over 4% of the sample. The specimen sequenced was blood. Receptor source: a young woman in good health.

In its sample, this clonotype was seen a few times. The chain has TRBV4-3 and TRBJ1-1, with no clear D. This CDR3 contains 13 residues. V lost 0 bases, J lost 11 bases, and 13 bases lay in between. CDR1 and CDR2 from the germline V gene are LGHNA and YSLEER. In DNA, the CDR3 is TGCGCCAGCAGCCAAGATGACGGACGACTGGCTTTCTTT. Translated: CASSQDDGRLAFF.

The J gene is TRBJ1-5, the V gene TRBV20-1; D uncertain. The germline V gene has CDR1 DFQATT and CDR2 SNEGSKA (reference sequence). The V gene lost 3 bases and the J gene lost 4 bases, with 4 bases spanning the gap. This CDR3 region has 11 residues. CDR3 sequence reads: CSASRNQPQHF. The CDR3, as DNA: TGCAGTGCTAGTCGGAATCAGCCCCAGCATTTT.

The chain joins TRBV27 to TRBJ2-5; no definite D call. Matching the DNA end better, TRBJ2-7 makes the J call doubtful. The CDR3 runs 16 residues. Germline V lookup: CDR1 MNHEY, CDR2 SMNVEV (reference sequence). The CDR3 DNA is TGTGCCAGCAGTTTATCGTTCACCACTCCCACCTACGAGCAGTACTTC. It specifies CASSLSFTTPTYEQYF.

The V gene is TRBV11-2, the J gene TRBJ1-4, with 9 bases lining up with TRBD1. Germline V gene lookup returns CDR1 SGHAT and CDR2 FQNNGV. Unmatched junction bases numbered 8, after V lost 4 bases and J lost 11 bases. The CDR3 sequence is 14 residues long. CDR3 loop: CASSSDRGVGKLFF. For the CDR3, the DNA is TGTGCCAGCAGCTCAGACAGGGGGGTCGGGAAACTGTTTTTT.

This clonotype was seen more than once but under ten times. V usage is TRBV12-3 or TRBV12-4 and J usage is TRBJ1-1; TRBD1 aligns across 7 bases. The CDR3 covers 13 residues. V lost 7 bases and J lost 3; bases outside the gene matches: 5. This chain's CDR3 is CASTLTGDTEAFF. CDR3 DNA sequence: TGTGCCAGCACCTTAACAGGGGACACTGAAGCTTTCTTT.

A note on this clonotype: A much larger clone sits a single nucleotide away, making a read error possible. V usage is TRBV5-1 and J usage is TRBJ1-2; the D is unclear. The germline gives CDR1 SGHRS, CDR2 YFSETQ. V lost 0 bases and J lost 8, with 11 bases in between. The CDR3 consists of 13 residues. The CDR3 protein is CASSLVTEGGYTF. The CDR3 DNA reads TGCGCCAGCAGCTTGGTAACCGAAGGAGGCTACACCTTC.

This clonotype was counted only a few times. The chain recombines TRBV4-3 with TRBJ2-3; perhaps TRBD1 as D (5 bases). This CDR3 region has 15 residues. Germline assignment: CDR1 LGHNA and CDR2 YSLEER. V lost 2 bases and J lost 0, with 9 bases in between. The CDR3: CASSQSDSSTDTQYF. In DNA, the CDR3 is TGCGCCAGCAGCCAAAGTGACAGTAGCACAGATACGCAGTATTTT.

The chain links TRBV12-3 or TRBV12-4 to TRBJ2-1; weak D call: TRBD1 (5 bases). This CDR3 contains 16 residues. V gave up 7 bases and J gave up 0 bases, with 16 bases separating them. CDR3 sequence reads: CASINVYDSSYNEQFF. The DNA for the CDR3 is TGTGCCAGCATCAACGTCTACGACAGCTCCTACAATGAGCAGTTCTTC.

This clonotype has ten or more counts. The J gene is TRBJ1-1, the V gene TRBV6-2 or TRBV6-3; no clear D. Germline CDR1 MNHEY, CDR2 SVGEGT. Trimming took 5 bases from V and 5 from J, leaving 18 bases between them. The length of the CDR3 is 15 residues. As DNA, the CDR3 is TGTGCCAGCAGTGGGGAATCGGACGGCTATACTGAAGCTTTCTTT. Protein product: CASSGESDGYTEAFF.

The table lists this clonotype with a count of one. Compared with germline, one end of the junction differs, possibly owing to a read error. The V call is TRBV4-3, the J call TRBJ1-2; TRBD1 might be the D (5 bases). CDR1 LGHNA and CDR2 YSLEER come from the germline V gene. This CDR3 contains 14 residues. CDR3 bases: TGCGCCAGCAGCCAAGATTTAGGGACTAAAGGCTGCACCTTC. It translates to CASSQDLGTKGCTF.

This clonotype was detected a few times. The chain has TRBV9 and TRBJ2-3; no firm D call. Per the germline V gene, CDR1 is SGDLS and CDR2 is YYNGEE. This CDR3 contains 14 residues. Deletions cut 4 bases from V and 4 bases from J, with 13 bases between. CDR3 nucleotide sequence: TGTGCCAGCAGCTCCGTGACCGTGGCAGATACGCAGTATTTT. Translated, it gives CASSSVTVADTQYF.

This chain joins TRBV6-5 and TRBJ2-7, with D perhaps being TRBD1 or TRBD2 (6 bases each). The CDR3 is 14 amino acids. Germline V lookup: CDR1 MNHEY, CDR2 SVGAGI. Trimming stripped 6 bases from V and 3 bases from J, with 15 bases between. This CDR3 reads CASRKRGAGYEQYF. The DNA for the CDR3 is TGTGCCAGCAGAAAGAGGGGGGCGGGCTACGAGCAGTACTTC.

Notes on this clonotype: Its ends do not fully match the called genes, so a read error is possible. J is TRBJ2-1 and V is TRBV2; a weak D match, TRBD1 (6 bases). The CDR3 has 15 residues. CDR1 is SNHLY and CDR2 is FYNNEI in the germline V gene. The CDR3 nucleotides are TGTGCCAGCAGTAAAGAGGTGGACAGTTACACTGAGCAGTTCTTC. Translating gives CASSKEVDSYTEQFF.

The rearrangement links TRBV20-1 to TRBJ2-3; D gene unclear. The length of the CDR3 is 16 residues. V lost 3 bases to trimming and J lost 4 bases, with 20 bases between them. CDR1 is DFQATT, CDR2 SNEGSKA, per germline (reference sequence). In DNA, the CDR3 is TGCAGTGCTAGCTTGGCAGGCGGTAGGCGCGCAGATACGCAGTATTTT. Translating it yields CSASLAGGRRADTQYF.

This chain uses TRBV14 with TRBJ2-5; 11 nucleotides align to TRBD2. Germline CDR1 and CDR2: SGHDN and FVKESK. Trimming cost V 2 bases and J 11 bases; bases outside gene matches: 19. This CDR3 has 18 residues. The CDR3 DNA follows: TGTGCCAGCAGCCAACCCCGGCGCACTAGCGGGAGTTTTAATGAGCAGTACTTC. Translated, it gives CASSQPRRTSGSFNEQYF.

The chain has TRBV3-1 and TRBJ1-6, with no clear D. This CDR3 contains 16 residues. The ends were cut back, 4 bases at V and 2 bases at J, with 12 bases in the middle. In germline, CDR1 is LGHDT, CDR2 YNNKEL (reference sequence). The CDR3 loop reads CASSPIVNPYNSPLHF. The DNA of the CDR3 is TGTGCCAGCAGCCCGATAGTGAACCCCTATAATTCACCCCTCCACTTT.

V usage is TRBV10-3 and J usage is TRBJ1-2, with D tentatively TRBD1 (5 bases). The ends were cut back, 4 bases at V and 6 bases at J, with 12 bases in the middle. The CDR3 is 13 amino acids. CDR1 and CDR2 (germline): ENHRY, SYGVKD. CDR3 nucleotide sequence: TGTGCCATCAGTGGACAGTTTTCCCATGGCTACACCTTC. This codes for CAISGQFSHGYTF.

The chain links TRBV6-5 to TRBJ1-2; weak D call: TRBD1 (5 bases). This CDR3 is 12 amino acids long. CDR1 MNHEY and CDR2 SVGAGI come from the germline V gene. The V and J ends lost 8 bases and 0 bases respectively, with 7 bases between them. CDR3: CASGTSNYGYTF. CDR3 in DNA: TGTGCCAGCGGGACTTCTAACTATGGCTACACCTTC.

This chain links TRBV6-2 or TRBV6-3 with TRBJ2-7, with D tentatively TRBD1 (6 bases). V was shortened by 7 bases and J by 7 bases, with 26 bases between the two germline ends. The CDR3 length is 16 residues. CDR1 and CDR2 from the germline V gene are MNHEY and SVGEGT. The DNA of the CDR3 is TGTGCCAGCACCGTACGAGGGGGTCTCCCTTACAATGAGCAGTACTTC. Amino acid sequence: CASTVRGGLPYNEQYF.

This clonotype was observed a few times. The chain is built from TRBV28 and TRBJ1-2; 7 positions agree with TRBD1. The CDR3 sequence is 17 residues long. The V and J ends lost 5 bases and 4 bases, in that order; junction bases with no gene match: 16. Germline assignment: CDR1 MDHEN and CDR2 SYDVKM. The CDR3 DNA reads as TGTGCCAGCAGTGGGGTGGATGGGACAGTCCGGTCCTATGGCTACACCTTC. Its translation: CASSGVDGTVRSYGYTF.

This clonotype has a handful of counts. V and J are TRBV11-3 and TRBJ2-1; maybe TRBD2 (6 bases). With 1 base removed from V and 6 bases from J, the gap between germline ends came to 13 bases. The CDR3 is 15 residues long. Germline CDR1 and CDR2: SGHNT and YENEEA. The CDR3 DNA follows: TGTGCCAGCAGCTTAGGGCAACTAGCTCCCAATGAGCAGTTCTTC. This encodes CASSLGQLAPNEQFF.

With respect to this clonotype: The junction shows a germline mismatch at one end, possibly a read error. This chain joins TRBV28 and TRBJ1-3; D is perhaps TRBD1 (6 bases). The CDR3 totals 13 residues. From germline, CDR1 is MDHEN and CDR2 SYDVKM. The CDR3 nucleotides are TGTGCCAGCAGTTTTCGGGGGCCAAACGCCATATATTTT. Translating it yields CASSFRGPNAIYF.

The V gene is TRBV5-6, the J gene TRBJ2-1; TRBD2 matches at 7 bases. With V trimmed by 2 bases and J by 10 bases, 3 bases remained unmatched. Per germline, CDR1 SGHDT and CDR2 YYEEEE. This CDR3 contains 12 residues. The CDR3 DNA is TGTGCCAGCAGCTTAATTAGCGGGGAGCAGTTCTTC. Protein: CASSLISGEQFF.

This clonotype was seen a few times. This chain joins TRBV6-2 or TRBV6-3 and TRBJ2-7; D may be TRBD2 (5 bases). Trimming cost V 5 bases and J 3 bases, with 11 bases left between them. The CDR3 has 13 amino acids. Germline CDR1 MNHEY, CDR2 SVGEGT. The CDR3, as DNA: TGTGCCAGCAGTGACCGGGGTGACTACGAGCAGTACTTC. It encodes CASSDRGDYEQYF.

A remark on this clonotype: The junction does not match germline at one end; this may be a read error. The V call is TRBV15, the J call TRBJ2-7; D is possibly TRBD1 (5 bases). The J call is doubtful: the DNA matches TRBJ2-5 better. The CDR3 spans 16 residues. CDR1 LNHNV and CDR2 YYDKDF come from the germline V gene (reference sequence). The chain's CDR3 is CVTSLFRTLSKETQYF. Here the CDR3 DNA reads TGTGTCACCAGCTTGTTCCGGACACTCAGCAAGGAGACCCAGTACTTC.

The DNA of the CDR3 is TGTGCCAGCAGCCAAGTGGTAGCGGGAGTGGAAGATACGCAGTATTTT. Its translation: CASSQVVAGVEDTQYF. The chain combines TRBV14 with TRBJ2-3, with 9 positions matching TRBD2. Germline V gives CDR1 SGHDN, CDR2 FVKESK. The CDR3 consists of 16 residues. With V trimmed by 1 base and J by 5 bases, 7 bases remained unmatched.

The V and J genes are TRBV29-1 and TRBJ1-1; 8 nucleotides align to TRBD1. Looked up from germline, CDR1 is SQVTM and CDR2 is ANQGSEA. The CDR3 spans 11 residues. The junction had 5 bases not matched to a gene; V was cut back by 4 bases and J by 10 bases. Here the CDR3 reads CSVGRQGTAFF. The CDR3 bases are TGCAGCGTTGGCCGACAGGGGACAGCTTTCTTT.

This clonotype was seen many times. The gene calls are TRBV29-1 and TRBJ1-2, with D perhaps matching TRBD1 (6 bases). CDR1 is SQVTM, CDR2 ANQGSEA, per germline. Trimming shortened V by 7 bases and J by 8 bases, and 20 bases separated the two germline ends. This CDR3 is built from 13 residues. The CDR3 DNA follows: TGCAGCGGCAAACAGGGAGAAGGGCGCGGCTACACCTTC. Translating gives CSGKQGEGRGYTF.

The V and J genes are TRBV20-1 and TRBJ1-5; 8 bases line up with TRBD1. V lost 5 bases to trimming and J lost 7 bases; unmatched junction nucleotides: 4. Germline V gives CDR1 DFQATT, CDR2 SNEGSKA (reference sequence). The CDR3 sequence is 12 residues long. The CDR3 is CSAFQGAQPQHF. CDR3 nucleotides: TGCAGTGCTTTCCAGGGGGCACAGCCCCAGCATTTT.

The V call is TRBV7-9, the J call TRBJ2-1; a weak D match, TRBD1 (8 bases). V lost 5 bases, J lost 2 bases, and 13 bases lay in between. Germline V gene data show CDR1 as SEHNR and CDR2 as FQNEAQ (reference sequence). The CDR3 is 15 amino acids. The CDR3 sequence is CASSTGGVPYNEQFF. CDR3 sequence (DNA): TGTGCCAGCAGCACAGGGGGGGTACCCTACAATGAGCAGTTCTTC.